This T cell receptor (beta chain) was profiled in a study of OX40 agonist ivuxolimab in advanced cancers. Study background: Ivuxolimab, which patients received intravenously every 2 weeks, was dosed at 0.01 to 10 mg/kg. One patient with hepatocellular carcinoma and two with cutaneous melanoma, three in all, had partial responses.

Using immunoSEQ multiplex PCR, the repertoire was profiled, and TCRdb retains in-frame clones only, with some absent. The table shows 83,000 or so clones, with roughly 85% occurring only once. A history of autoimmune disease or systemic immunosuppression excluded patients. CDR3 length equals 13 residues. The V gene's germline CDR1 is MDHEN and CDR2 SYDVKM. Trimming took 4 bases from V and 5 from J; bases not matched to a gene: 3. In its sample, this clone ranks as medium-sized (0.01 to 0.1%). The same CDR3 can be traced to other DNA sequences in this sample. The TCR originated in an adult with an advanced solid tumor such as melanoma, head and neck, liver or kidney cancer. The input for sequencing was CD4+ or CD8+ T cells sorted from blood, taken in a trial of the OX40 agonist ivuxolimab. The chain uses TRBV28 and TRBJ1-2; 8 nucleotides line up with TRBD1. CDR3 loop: CASSSQGVYGYTF. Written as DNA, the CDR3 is TGTGCCAGCAGTTCACAGGGGGTTTATGGCTACACCTTC.